This T cell receptor beta chain was found in a study of T-cell memory formation after mild COVID-19. At the level of the study: For the most part, TCR clusters were specific to one donor. Study-wide results and caveats: Clones that contracted from day 15 to 85 had balanced CD4/CD8; later expanders were CD4+ biased.

Comments on this clonotype: Its antigen is not known.

This CDR3 region has 17 residues. Trimming took 6 bases from V and 3 from J, leaving 23 bases between them. Germline loops: CDR1 MDHEN, CDR2 SYDVKM. With constant-segment primers, 5'RACE yielded cDNA libraries of TCR alpha and TCR beta that carried sample barcodes and UMIs. TCRdb re-called the 5' RACE reads through MiXCR, storing one row per CDR3 protein. The sample includes about 120,000 distinct CDR3 sequences, about a fifth of them seen just once. The clonotype comes from a man younger than 35 who had mild COVID-19 (a few samples of this study predate the infection). Cell type and time point are not known. Sequencing was done on a sample of PBMCs or a T cell subset sorted from them (not recorded which). The rearrangement uses TRBV28 and TRBJ1-2; a weak D match, TRBD1 (5 bases). The CDR3 DNA is TGTGCCAGCAGAACCTTCCGGGACGGCCTAGCCCACTATGGCTACACCTTC. As protein: CASRTFRDGLAHYGYTF.